The 2 T cell receptor beta chains presented below share a single source sample, sequenced in a study of T cell responses to AZD1222 COVID-19 vaccine (dated by TCRdb to the early 2020s). What this sample's time point label stands for: about 28 days (+/-7) after the second vaccine dose. Library preparation employed the immunoSEQ multiplex PCR assay. This is the immuneACCESS table as TCRdb keeps it, with only in-frame sequences that have V and J called. A part of the clones is gone; compared with another copy, unresolved V genes explain less than half, and the rest is unexplained. For this sample the table gives about 120,000 clones, of which approximately 90% were detected only once. The ten most abundant clones make up around 3% of the sample. The material sequenced was peripheral blood, taken 28 days after the second AZD1222 dose. The receptor set was obtained from an adult who received the AZD1222 COVID-19 vaccine.

This clone has just one count. This sequence joins TRBV19 and TRBJ1-3; D not resolved. The ends were cut back, 7 bases at V and 4 bases at J, with 14 bases in the middle. CDR3 length: 14 amino acids. Germline lookup yields CDR1 LNHDA and CDR2 SQIVND (reference sequence). The CDR3 here is CASKRVLGGNTIYF. CDR3 nucleotide sequence: TGTGCCAGTAAGAGGGTCCTAGGCGGAAACACCATATATTTT.

The chain uses TRBV7-9 and TRBJ1-1, with 7 nucleotides matching TRBD1. V lost 4 bases to trimming and J lost 1 base; unmatched junction nucleotides: 6. Germline lookup yields CDR1 SEHNR and CDR2 FQNEAQ (reference sequence). The CDR3 runs to 15 residues. The DNA of the CDR3 is TGTGCCAGCAGCTCAAGACAGGGCCCGAACACTGAAGCTTTCTTT. This codes for CASSSRQGPNTEAFF.